Sequencing of this T cell receptor beta chain was carried out in a study of blood T cell repertoires in COVID-19. Germline loops: CDR1 SGHTA, CDR2 FQGTGA. The length of the CDR3 is 16 residues. Losses at the gene ends were 5 bases for V and 4 bases for J; bases not matched to a gene: 12. Clones were read by immunoSEQ multiplex PCR, and TCRdb kept only the in-frame ones, dropping some. Here the sample spans around 300,000 clones, 80% to 90% being singletons. The sample taken for sequencing was PBMCs or T cells enriched from blood (not recorded which). This chain connects TRBV7-3 to TRBJ1-2; 8 nucleotides align to TRBD1. This receptor was obtained from a woman in her twenties or thirties who had recovered from COVID-19. CDR3 protein: CASSQQPQGAGYGYTF. The DNA of the CDR3 is TGTGCCAGCAGCCAGCAACCGCAGGGGGCGGGCTATGGCTACACCTTC.